These T cell receptor beta chains were read from a single sample in a study of long-term antiretroviral therapy in people with HIV. Measured with immunoSEQ multiplex PCR; TCRdb has only the in-frame clones, and not every one. Counted here are fewer than 30,000 clones, about 85% occurring once; the ten biggest clones make up around 5%. The sample here was unsorted PBMCs, taken 2.7 years after starting antiretroviral therapy. Receptors originate from a man aged 35 to 55 with HIV. Each CDR3 is given with its conserved first and last residue. The order of the fields is J gene, D gene, clone size, V gene, CDR3 protein, CDR3 DNA. D genes are given only for firm matches. The size field is filled for only some rows; it gives once, few, many or a size class.

J: TRBJ2-7
D: .
size: .
V: TRBV1
CDR3: CTSSQEKGLVNEQYF
DNA: TGCACCAGCAGCCAAGAAAAAGGGCTAGTAAACGAGCAGTACTTC

J: TRBJ2-2
D: TRBD2
size: .
V: TRBV29-1
CDR3: CSVGGTSGFANTGELFF
DNA: TGCAGCGTTGGGGGGACTAGCGGGTTCGCGAACACCGGGGAGCTGTTTTTT

J: TRBJ2-1
D: TRBD2
size: .
V: TRBV9
CDR3: CASSALLAGNEQFF
DNA: TGTGCCAGCAGCGCCCTACTAGCGGGCAATGAGCAGTTCTTC

J: TRBJ2-7
D: .
size: .
V: TRBV7-2
CDR3: CASSLQGPFYEQYF
DNA: TGTGCCAGCAGCTTACAGGGGCCTTTCTACGAGCAGTACTTC

J: TRBJ2-7
D: .
size: .
V: TRBV6-5
CDR3: CASSPGQRLYEQYF
DNA: TGTGCCAGCAGTCCCGGACAGAGGCTCTACGAGCAGTACTTC

J: TRBJ2-5
D: TRBD2
size: .
V: TRBV6-5
CDR3: CASSGGLARGETQYF
DNA: TGTGCCAGCAGTGGCGGACTAGCGAGGGGAGAGACCCAGTACTTC

J: TRBJ2-2
D: TRBD2
size: few
V: TRBV19
CDR3: CASSWGLAQSNTGELFF
DNA: TGTGCCAGTAGTTGGGGACTAGCTCAGTCGAACACCGGGGAGCTGTTTTTT

J: TRBJ2-1
D: TRBD2
size: .
V: TRBV28
CDR3: CASRLAGLNNEQFF
DNA: TGTGCCAGCAGATTAGCGGGGTTAAACAATGAGCAGTTCTTC

J: TRBJ2-7
D: .
size: .
V: TRBV10-3
CDR3: CAISEYRNSYEQYF
DNA: TGTGCCATCAGTGAGTATCGGAACTCCTACGAGCAGTACTTC

J: TRBJ2-2
D: .
size: .
V: TRBV19
CDR3: CASIRTGYSGELFF
DNA: TGTGCCAGTATTCGAACAGGGTATAGCGGGGAGCTGTTTTTT

J: TRBJ1-6
D: .
size: once
V: TRBV5-1
CDR3: CASSFGQATYNSPLHF
DNA: TGCGCCAGCAGCTTTGGGCAGGCCACTTATAATTCACCCCTCCACTTT